Following are 22 T cell receptor beta chains from one sample sequenced in a study of shared clonotypes between healthy human individuals. Generated by immunoSEQ multiplex PCR, the TCRdb table keeps only in-frame clones and is missing some. This table has around 1.6 million clones, 95% to 99% appearing once. Sequenced material: naive CD4+ T cells sorted from blood. Regarding subset: CD45RA+ positively selected. The receptors come from a man younger than 45 in good health.

This chain uses TRBV6-6 with TRBJ1-1; 8 bases line up with TRBD1. This CDR3 spans 16 amino acids. The ends lost 6 bases at V and 0 bases at J; junction bases unmatched: 9. Germline V gene lookup returns CDR1 MNHNY and CDR2 SVGAGI (reference sequence). Here the CDR3 reads CASSRTGWGMNTEAFF. The CDR3 DNA is TGTGCCAGCAGCAGGACAGGGTGGGGAATGAACACTGAAGCTTTCTTT.

The chain combines TRBV2 with TRBJ1-5; possible D gene TRBD1, 5 bases. The CDR3 sequence is 15 residues long. V lost 8 bases and J 2 bases, leaving 16 bases between the germline ends. Germline assignment: CDR1 SNHLY and CDR2 FYNNEI. Here the CDR3 DNA reads TGTGCCAGCTCCGGTCTTCGGGGCGGCAATCAGCCCCAGCATTTT. Its protein product is CASSGLRGGNQPQHF.

The chain combines TRBV5-1 with TRBJ1-4; weak D call: TRBD1 (6 bases). The CDR3 covers 15 residues. V lost 0 bases to trimming and J lost 5 bases, with 11 bases between them. Germline-derived CDR1 and CDR2 are SGHRS and YFSETQ. CDR3 nucleotides: TGCGCCAGCAGCTTGGAGGGGGTTTACAATGAAAAACTGTTTTTT. It specifies CASSLEGVYNEKLFF. The whole variable domain, filled in from reference TRBV5-1 and TRBJ1-4, reads KAGVTQTPRYLIKTRGQQVTLSCSPISGHRSVSWYQQTPGQGLQFLFEYFSETQRNKGNFPGRFSGRQFSNSRSEMNVSTLELGDSALYLCASSLEGVYNEKLFFGSGTQLSVL.

This clone has a single count. The J gene is TRBJ2-5, the V gene TRBV6-5, with 7 bases aligning to TRBD2. V trimming: 5 bases; J trimming: 0 bases; junction bases outside the gene matches: 3. The germline V gene has CDR1 MNHEY and CDR2 SVGAGI. The CDR3 loop spans 14 amino acids. As DNA, the CDR3 is TGTGCCAGCAGTGACGGGGGGAACCAAGAGACCCAGTACTTC. Protein product: CASSDGGNQETQYF.

This rearrangement joins TRBV10-3 to TRBJ2-7; D may correspond to TRBD1 or TRBD2 (6 bases each). CDR1 ENHRY and CDR2 SYGVKD come from the germline V gene. The CDR3 is 13 amino acids. V shed 6 bases and J shed 4 bases, with 13 bases lying between them. The CDR3 DNA follows: TGTGCCATCAGCGGCGTAGGGGGGTACGAGCAGTACTTC. This translates into CAISGVGGYEQYF.

This chain links TRBV7-2 with TRBJ2-1; the D gene is possibly TRBD1 (6 bases). Germline V gives CDR1 SGHTA, CDR2 FQGNSA. CDR3 length: 14 amino acids. V dropped 4 bases and J dropped 7 bases, with 14 bases sitting between them. The CDR3 is CASSSGTTRNEQFF. The CDR3 DNA reads as TGTGCCAGCAGCTCCGGGACAACGAGGAATGAGCAGTTCTTC.

The rearrangement links TRBV7-3 to TRBJ2-4; TRBD2 is a possible D gene (6 bases). From germline, CDR1 is SGHTA and CDR2 FQGTGA. Between the trimmed V and J ends, which lost 1 base and 5 bases, there was a span of 6 bases. The CDR3 is 13 residues long. Written as DNA, the CDR3 is TGTGCCAGCAGCTTAAGCGGGGAAAACATTCAGTACTTC. Translated: CASSLSGENIQYF.

Concerning this clone itself: This sample also contains other DNA sequences that code for the same CDR3. This CDR3 reads CSVESGRGTDTQYF. CDR3 sequence (DNA): TGCAGCGTAGAGAGCGGGAGGGGCACAGATACGCAGTATTTT. The chain recombines TRBV29-1 with TRBJ2-3; the match to TRBD2 covers 10 bases. The germline V gene encodes CDR1 SQVTM and CDR2 ANQGSEA. Trimming at V came to 6 bases and at J to 1 base, leaving 4 bases not matched to a gene. The CDR3 length is 14 residues.

The chain employs TRBV9 and TRBJ2-1; 7 bases line up with TRBD2. Germline loops: CDR1 SGDLS, CDR2 YYNGEE. The CDR3 has 17 amino acids. With 4 bases clipped from V and 8 bases from J, the junction kept 18 bases outside the gene matches. The chain's CDR3 is CASSPTWRELLRDEQFF. CDR3 nucleotides: TGTGCCAGCAGCCCTACATGGCGGGAGCTTCTTCGAGATGAGCAGTTCTTC. The variable domain in full, completed from reference TRBV9 and TRBJ2-1, reads DSGVTQTPKHLITATGQRVTLRCSPRSGDLSVYWYQQSLDQGLQFLIQYYNGEERAKGNILERFSAQQFPDLHSELNLSSLELGDSALYFCASSPTWRELLRDEQFFGPGTRLTVL.

The rearrangement uses TRBV30 and TRBJ1-5; no clear D. This CDR3 region has 13 residues. V dropped 4 bases and J dropped 4 bases, with 11 bases sitting between them. CDR1 is GTSNPN, CDR2 SVGIG, per germline (reference sequence). The CDR3 DNA reads as TGTGCCTGGACCCATACACAGAATCAGCCCCAGCATTTT. Protein sequence: CAWTHTQNQPQHF.

Points on this clone: The same CDR3 also results from other DNA sequences found in this sample. The V gene is TRBV5-1, the J gene TRBJ1-2; D is undetermined. Germline-derived CDR1 and CDR2 are SGHRS and YFSETQ. CDR3 length: 13 amino acids. With 0 bases removed from V and 0 bases from J, the gap between germline ends came to 3 bases. Here the CDR3 DNA reads TGCGCCAGCAGCTTGGACACTAACTATGGCTACACCTTC. Its translation: CASSLDTNYGYTF.

On this clone: Different DNA sequences within this sample yield the same CDR3. V gene TRBV9 combines with J gene TRBJ1-4; 7 nucleotides match TRBD1. In germline, CDR1 is SGDLS, CDR2 YYNGEE. The CDR3 sequence is 15 residues long. The junction had 3 bases not matched to a gene; V was cut back by 0 bases and J by 4 bases. The CDR3 coding sequence is TGTGCCAGCAGCGTAGGGGACAGAGATAATGAAAAACTGTTTTTT. Translating gives CASSVGDRDNEKLFF. The whole variable domain, filled in from reference TRBV9 and TRBJ1-4, reads DSGVTQTPKHLITATGQRVTLRCSPRSGDLSVYWYQQSLDQGLQFLIQYYNGEERAKGNILERFSAQQFPDLHSELNLSSLELGDSALYFCASSVGDRDNEKLFFGSGTQLSVL.

V is TRBV15 and J is TRBJ2-6, with D perhaps TRBD2 (5 bases). The CDR3 runs to 15 residues. Trimming pared 5 bases from V and 0 bases from J, leaving 8 bases between. The germline V gene encodes CDR1 LNHNV and CDR2 YYDKDF (reference sequence). The CDR3 is CATSPEGSGANVLTF. For the CDR3, the DNA is TGTGCCACCAGCCCAGAGGGCTCTGGGGCCAACGTCCTGACTTTC.

V usage is TRBV10-1 and J usage is TRBJ2-1; 10 bases line up with TRBD2. With 3 bases clipped from V and 6 bases from J, the junction kept 2 bases outside the gene matches. This CDR3 is built from 14 residues. CDR1 and CDR2 (germline): WNHNN, SYGVQD (reference sequence). CDR3 residues: CASSEGTSANEQFF. The DNA of the CDR3 is TGCGCCAGCAGTGAAGGGACTAGCGCCAATGAGCAGTTCTTC.

The rearrangement joins TRBV7-2 to TRBJ2-3, with 9 bases lining up with TRBD2. Germline trimming cut 2 bases from V and 1 base from J; bases unmatched to any gene: 1. CDR3 size: 15 residues. Germline V gene sequence: CDR1 SGHTA, CDR2 FQGNSA. CDR3 nucleotide sequence: TGTGCCAGCAGCTTACCTAGCGGGGGCACAGATACGCAGTATTTT. Its protein product is CASSLPSGGTDTQYF.

This chain joins TRBV28 and TRBJ2-7; 7 bases agree with TRBD2. The CDR3 has 15 residues. Germline CDR1 reads MDHEN; CDR2 reads SYDVKM. The junction had 15 bases not matched to a gene; V was cut back by 10 bases and J by 3 bases. In DNA, the CDR3 is TGTGCCACCATAGCCGGGACTAACAATTACTACGAGCAGTACTTC. Its protein is CATIAGTNNYYEQYF.

Worth noting for this clone: The identical CDR3 is also encoded by other nucleotide sequences in the sample. The genes are TRBV5-1 and TRBJ2-1, with 12 nucleotides matching TRBD2. Losses at the gene ends were 5 bases for V and 5 bases for J; bases not matched to a gene: 8. CDR3 length equals 16 residues. Germline V gene data show CDR1 as SGHRS and CDR2 as YFSETQ. CDR3 nucleotide sequence: TGCGCCAGCAGTCTTGGGCTAGCGGGAGGGAACAATGAGCAGTTCTTC. This encodes CASSLGLAGGNNEQFF.

The table lists this clone with a count of one. The gene calls are TRBV11-2 and TRBJ2-7; D may match TRBD1 or TRBD2 (7 bases each). V lost 1 base to trimming and J lost 6 bases, with 19 bases between them. The V gene's germline CDR1 is SGHAT and CDR2 FQNNGV. The CDR3 has 16 amino acids. The chain's CDR3 is CASSLVAPGGGSEQYF. The DNA of the CDR3 is TGTGCCAGCAGCTTAGTCGCGCCAGGGGGAGGGTCCGAGCAGTACTTC.

This CDR3 reads CSAEGAGTSVSTGELFF. CDR3 coding DNA: TGCAGCGCTGAGGGCGCCGGGACTAGCGTCTCCACCGGGGAGCTGTTTTTT. This chain links TRBV29-1 with TRBJ2-2, with 10 bases aligning to TRBD2. CDR1 and CDR2 (germline): SQVTM, ANQGSEA. There are 17 residues in the CDR3. Trimming cost V 7 bases and J 4 bases; bases outside gene matches: 15.

Only one count was recorded for this clone. The chain carries TRBV28 and TRBJ2-7; 8 bases match TRBD1. This CDR3 comprises 17 residues. The ends lost 2 bases at V and 4 bases at J; junction bases unmatched: 13. Per germline, CDR1 MDHEN and CDR2 SYDVKM. This CDR3 reads CASSLPDRDRFLYEQYF. CDR3 DNA sequence: TGTGCCAGCAGTTTACCAGACCGGGACAGGTTCCTATACGAGCAGTACTTC.

The J gene is TRBJ2-2, the V gene TRBV21-1. TRBV21-1 is assigned pseudogene status. The CDR3 loop spans 17 amino acids. CDR3: CASPKNGTPLRSGELFF. CDR3 DNA: TGTGCCAGCCCCAAAAATGGGACCCCACTTAGGAGCGGGGAGCTGTTTTTT.

This rearrangement joins TRBV18 to TRBJ2-1, with D possibly being TRBD2 (7 bases). V lost 2 bases, J lost 3 bases, and 17 bases lay in between. This CDR3 is built from 17 residues. Germline CDR1 and CDR2: KGHSH and LQKENI. In DNA form, the CDR3 reads TGTGCCAGCTCACCAGTTACAGGGCTAGCGGTCTACAATGAGCAGTTCTTC. Protein product: CASSPVTGLAVYNEQFF.